This entry describes one T cell receptor (beta chain). Antigen: not known. Germline CDR1 and CDR2: LNHDA and SQIVND (reference sequence). V was shortened by 6 bases and J by 2 bases, with 11 bases between the two germline ends. The CDR3 sequence is 15 residues long. These data come from a study of OX40 agonist ivuxolimab in advanced cancers. Sequencing used immunoSEQ multiplex PCR; TCRdb keeps in-frame clones, though not all of them. The table includes 60,000 to 75,000 clones, around 90% detected once. Sampling of blood occurred at baseline, cycle 4 day 1, and cycle 7 day 1. Overall study results and limits: Both blood CD4+ and CD8+ T cells showed clonal growth by week 6 at 0.1 to 3.0 mg/kg.

The TCR was taken from an adult with an advanced solid tumor such as melanoma, head and neck, liver or kidney cancer. This chain joins TRBV19 and TRBJ2-6; D possibly corresponds to TRBD1 (6 bases). The input for sequencing was CD4+ or CD8+ T cells sorted from blood, taken in a trial of the OX40 agonist ivuxolimab. The CDR3 loop is CASSNRAAGANVLTF. The CDR3 bases are TGTGCCAGTAGCAACAGGGCGGCTGGGGCCAACGTCCTGACTTTC. The variable domain in full, completed from reference TRBV19 and TRBJ2-6, reads DGGITQSPKYLFRKEGQNVTLSCEQNLNHDAMYWYRQDPGQGLRLIYYSQIVNDFQKGDIAEGYSVSREKKESFPLTVTSAQKNPTAFYLCASSNRAAGANVLTFGAGSRLTVL.